A single sample gave rise to the 19 T cell receptor beta chains below, sequenced in a study of beta chain features in type 1 diabetes. General study results and limits: The study found moderately but significantly shorter TCRB CDR3s in all four CD4+ subsets of Type 1 diabetes patients.

TCRB transcripts that were expressed got sequenced, as all of the isolated RNA had been reverse transcribed. Sequencing was performed with immunoSEQ multiplex PCR; in TCRdb, only in-frame clones are kept and a portion is missing. This sample has hundreds of thousands of clones, with over 12% found just once. Antigens of these TCRs are unknown. Sequenced sample: naive CD4+ T cells from blood. Receptor source: a man between 18 and 29 years old with type 1 diabetes.

This clone was detected only a few times. The CDR3 region is CASSLDRAGGEQFF. The CDR3, as DNA: TGTGCCAGCAGTCTCGACAGGGCGGGCGGTGAGCAGTTCTTC. The chain uses TRBV2 and TRBJ2-1; 7 nucleotides line up with TRBD1. J lost 9 bases, V lost 5 bases, and 10 bases had no gene match. This CDR3 comprises 14 residues. Germline V lookup: CDR1 SNHLY, CDR2 FYNNEI. The whole variable domain, filled in from reference TRBV2 and TRBJ2-1, reads EPEVTQTPSHQVTQMGQEVILRCVPISNHLYFYWYRQILGQKVEFLVSFYNNEISEKSEIFDDQFSVERPDGSNFTLKIRSTKLEDSAMYFCASSLDRAGGEQFFGPGTRLTVL.

This clone turned up a few times. The chain employs TRBV5-1 and TRBJ1-1, with D possibly matching TRBD1 (5 bases). The germline V gene encodes CDR1 SGHRS and CDR2 YFSETQ. The length of the CDR3 is 13 residues. V was pared by 4 bases and J by 3 bases, with 10 bases between. The CDR3 here is CASSPSRDTEAFF. The CDR3 nucleotides are TGCGCCAGCAGCCCCTCCAGGGACACTGAAGCTTTCTTT.

This clone has a handful of counts. The chain links TRBV29-1 to TRBJ2-1, with 9 bases identical to TRBD1. V was clipped by 7 bases and J by 7 bases; unmatched bases: 8. CDR1 is SQVTM and CDR2 is ANQGSEA in the germline V gene. There are 13 residues in the CDR3. The CDR3 sequence: CSGTGQGRNEQFF. The CDR3 coding sequence is TGCAGCGGGACGGGACAGGGTCGGAATGAGCAGTTCTTC.

The table lists this clone with a few counts. The genes are TRBV25-1 and TRBJ2-2; 7 nucleotides match TRBD2. Germline V gene data show CDR1 as MGHDK and CDR2 as SYGVNS. This CDR3 contains 15 residues. The V and J ends lost 3 bases and 6 bases, in that order; junction bases with no gene match: 7. CDR3 residues: CASSDPRTSSGELFF. CDR3 nucleotides: TGTGCCAGCAGTGACCCGAGGACTAGTTCCGGGGAGCTGTTTTTT.

This clone was seen a few times. The rearrangement joins TRBV30 to TRBJ1-4; D not certain. This CDR3 is built from 11 residues. CDR1 and CDR2 (germline): GTSNPN, SVGIG (reference sequence). Trimming shortened V by 2 bases and J by 5 bases, and 3 bases separated the two germline ends. This CDR3 reads CAWSWNEKLFF. For the CDR3, the DNA is TGTGCCTGGAGTTGGAATGAAAAACTGTTTTTT.

The gene calls are TRBV30 and TRBJ2-1; D may be TRBD1 (5 bases). V lost 2 bases and J lost 5, with 13 bases in between. Per germline, CDR1 GTSNPN and CDR2 SVGIG (reference sequence). The CDR3 is 14 amino acids. The CDR3 DNA is TGTGCCTGGAGTCCCAGGGTAATTCACAATGAGCAGTTCTTC. It translates to CAWSPRVIHNEQFF.

CDR3 region: CASSIGQGSDTQYF. CDR3 bases: TGTGCCAGTAGTATAGGACAGGGCTCAGATACGCAGTATTTT. V is TRBV19 and J is TRBJ2-3, with 7 bases that match TRBD1. V lost 1 base, J lost 4 bases, and 2 bases stayed unmatched. Looked up from germline, CDR1 is LNHDA and CDR2 is SQIVND (reference sequence). The CDR3 is 14 residues long. Full variable domain (missing parts from reference TRBV19 and TRBJ2-3): DGGITQSPKYLFRKEGQNVTLSCEQNLNHDAMYWYRQDPGQGLRLIYYSQIVNDFQKGDIAEGYSVSREKKESFPLTVTSAQKNPTAFYLCASSIGQGSDTQYFGPGTRLTVL.

As to this clone: Other nucleotide sequences from this sample produce the same CDR3. The CDR3 region is CASSYGGMNTEAFF. The CDR3 nucleotides read TGTGCCAGCAGTTACGGGGGGATGAACACTGAAGCTTTCTTT. The genes are TRBV6-5 and TRBJ1-1, with D possibly being TRBD1 (5 bases). Trimming removed 2 bases at V and 0 bases at J, with 7 bases between. Per the germline V gene, CDR1 is MNHEY and CDR2 is SVGAGI. This CDR3 contains 14 residues.

This rearrangement joins TRBV7-2 to TRBJ1-1; D not resolved. Germline V gene lookup returns CDR1 SGHTA and CDR2 FQGNSA. V lost 3 bases, J lost 2 bases, and 13 bases lay in between. The CDR3 contains 15 residues. CDR3 protein: CASSFKRFGNTEAFF. The CDR3 DNA sequence: TGTGCCAGCAGCTTCAAACGATTTGGAAACACTGAAGCTTTCTTT.

This rearrangement joins TRBV27 to TRBJ2-1; 9 bases match TRBD2. V trimming: 1 base; J trimming: 2 bases; junction bases outside the gene matches: 6. CDR3 length: 17 residues. CDR1 is MNHEY and CDR2 is SMNVEV in the germline V gene (reference sequence). This CDR3 reads CASSLLRASGTYNEQFF. The DNA of the CDR3 is TGTGCCAGCAGTTTATTACGGGCTAGCGGGACCTACAATGAGCAGTTCTTC.

This clone showed up just a few times. V gene TRBV5-1 combines with J gene TRBJ2-5; TRBD2 aligns across 7 bases. Germline trimming cut 4 bases from V and 3 bases from J; bases unmatched to any gene: 6. CDR3 length: 14 amino acids. The germline CDR1 and CDR2 sequences are SGHRS and YFSETQ. CDR3 sequence (DNA): TGCGCCAGCAGCCCAAGGGCGGGAGAAGAGACCCAGTACTTC. Protein sequence: CASSPRAGEETQYF.

This chain joins TRBV18 and TRBJ2-6, with 8 nucleotides matching TRBD1. Germline V gives CDR1 KGHSH, CDR2 LQKENI. The CDR3 loop spans 15 amino acids. V was clipped by 5 bases and J by 11 bases; unmatched bases: 11. The CDR3 spells CASSTTDRGHHVLTF. CDR3 bases: TGTGCCAGCTCAACCACTGACAGGGGACACCACGTCCTGACTTTC.

The CDR3 region is CASSPRQGYNEQFF. CDR3 DNA sequence: TGTGCCAGCAGCCCAAGACAGGGGTACAATGAGCAGTTCTTC. The V gene is TRBV14, the J gene TRBJ2-1; 8 nucleotides align to TRBD1. J was trimmed by 4 bases and V by 4 bases; bases with no gene match: 3. Germline loops: CDR1 SGHDN, CDR2 FVKESK. The CDR3 extends over 14 amino acids. Combining the CDR3 with reference TRBV14 and TRBJ2-1 gives the whole variable domain EAGVTQFPSHSVIEKGQTVTLRCDPISGHDNLYWYRRVMGKEIKFLLHFVKESKQDESGMPNNRFLAERTGGTYSTLKVQPAELEDSGVYFCASSPRQGYNEQFFGPGTRLTVL.

The rearrangement links TRBV7-2 to TRBJ2-3; D call uncertain. The CDR3 is made up of 16 amino acids. The V end lost 3 bases, the J end lost 6 bases, and 19 bases lay between the germline ends. CDR1 is SGHTA, CDR2 FQGNSA, per germline. DNA of the CDR3: TGTGCCAGCAGCTTCTCGGACCCGACGGCCTCGGATACGCAGTATTTT. Protein product: CASSFSDPTASDTQYF.

This chain uses TRBV7-8 with TRBJ1-2, with D possibly matching TRBD1 (5 bases). Trimming shortened V by 6 bases and J by 8 bases, and 19 bases separated the two germline ends. This CDR3 contains 14 residues. Per the germline V gene, CDR1 is SGHVS and CDR2 is FQNEAQ. CDR3 nucleotides: TGTGCCAGCAGTTTCCGACGAGGGGTGGGCGGCTACACCTTC. Its protein product is CASSFRRGVGGYTF.

This clone was seen only a few times. The gene calls are TRBV10-3 and TRBJ2-1; D tentatively reads TRBD1 or TRBD2 (5 bases each). CDR3 length: 11 residues. Per the germline V gene, CDR1 is ENHRY and CDR2 is SYGVKD. V shed 0 bases and J shed 12 bases, with 6 bases lying between them. CDR3: CAISESGGQFF. In DNA, the CDR3 is TGTGCCATCAGTGAGTCTGGGGGGCAGTTCTTC.

This clone has a handful of counts. The rearrangement uses TRBV6-5 and TRBJ1-2, with 7 bases lining up with TRBD1. Trimming took 6 bases from V and 5 from J; bases not matched to a gene: 6. CDR1 and CDR2 from the germline V gene are MNHEY and SVGAGI. The CDR3 totals 13 residues. In DNA, the CDR3 is TGTGCCAGCAGATCGACAGGGAATTATGGCTACACCTTC. This encodes CASRSTGNYGYTF.

This clone appeared a few times. The rearrangement joins TRBV10-3 to TRBJ1-1; D is possibly TRBD1 (6 bases). The V end was cut by 7 bases, the J end by 5 bases, with 14 bases between. Germline V gives CDR1 ENHRY, CDR2 SYGVKD. The CDR3 extends over 13 amino acids. CDR3 DNA sequence: TGTGCCATCACCGGACAGATGACTACTGAAGCTTTCTTT. It translates to CAITGQMTTEAFF.

The chain is built from TRBV15 and TRBJ2-1, with D unresolved. Per germline, CDR1 LNHNV and CDR2 YYDKDF (reference sequence). V was cut by 6 bases and J by 3 bases, with 9 bases left in between. The CDR3 is made up of 13 amino acids. CDR3 DNA sequence: TGTGCCACCAGAGGTGGGAACTACAATGAGCAGTTCTTC. Amino acids: CATRGGNYNEQFF. The whole variable domain, remainder taken from reference TRBV15 and TRBJ2-1, is DAMVIQNPRYQVTQFGKPVTLSCSQTLNHNVMYWYQQKSSQAPKLLFHYYDKDFNNEADTPDNFQSRRPNTSFCFLDIRSPGLGDTAMYLCATRGGNYNEQFFGPGTRLTVL.